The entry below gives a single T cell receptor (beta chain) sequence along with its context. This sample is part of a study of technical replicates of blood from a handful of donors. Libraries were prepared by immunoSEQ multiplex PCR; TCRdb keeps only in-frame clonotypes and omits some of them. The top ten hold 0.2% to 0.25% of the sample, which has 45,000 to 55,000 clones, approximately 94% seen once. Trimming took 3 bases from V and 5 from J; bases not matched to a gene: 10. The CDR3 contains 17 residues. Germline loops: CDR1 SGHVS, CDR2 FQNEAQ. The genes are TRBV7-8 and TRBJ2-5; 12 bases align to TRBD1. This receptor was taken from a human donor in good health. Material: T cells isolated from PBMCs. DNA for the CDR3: TGTGCCAGCAGCTTTTTTTCCGGGACAGGGGGCTCGGAGACCCAGTACTTC. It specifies CASSFFSGTGGSETQYF.